Listed below are T cell receptor beta chains from one sample, sequenced in a study of blood T cell repertoires in COVID-19. Here immunoSEQ multiplex PCR was the method, and the copy in TCRdb shows in-frame clones only, minus some. The sample gives over 35,000 clones, just under 70% of which show up once; 6.2% is in the top ten. The specimen was peripheral blood. Receptors were obtained from a man older than 75 with acute or convalescent COVID-19. Both conserved end residues are part of each CDR3. A D gene is named only where the DNA matches it firmly. Rows may omit the clone size; those that give it use once, few, many or a size class.

V gene: TRBV29-1
D gene: TRBD2
J gene: TRBJ2-5
clone size: -
CDR3 protein: CSGAGSIQETQYF
CDR3 DNA: TGCAGCGGAGCGGGGAGCATACAAGAGACCCAGTACTTC

V gene: TRBV25-1
D gene: TRBD1
J gene: TRBJ1-5
clone size: -
CDR3 protein: CASDAGTGNQPQHF
CDR3 DNA: TGTGCCAGTGATGCCGGGACAGGGAATCAGCCCCAGCATTTT

V gene: TRBV3-1/TRBV3-2
D gene: -
J gene: TRBJ1-6
clone size: -
CDR3 protein: CASSQDLGGNPDNSPLHF
CDR3 DNA: TGTGCCAGCAGCCAAGATCTAGGAGGGAACCCGGACAATTCACCCCTCCACTTT

V gene: TRBV27
D gene: -
J gene: TRBJ2-5
clone size: few
CDR3 protein: CASSLSPRETQYF
CDR3 DNA: TGTGCCAGCAGTTTATCGCCGCGAGAGACCCAGTACTTC

V gene: TRBV4-2
D gene: -
J gene: TRBJ1-1
clone size: -
CDR3 protein: CASSPHGERDTEAFF
CDR3 DNA: TGTGCCAGCAGCCCCCACGGGGAAAGGGACACTGAAGCTTTCTTT

V gene: TRBV27
D gene: TRBD1
J gene: TRBJ1-5
clone size: -
CDR3 protein: CASSLTGLQPQHF
CDR3 DNA: TGTGCCAGCAGTTTGACAGGGCTCCAGCCCCAGCATTTT

V gene: TRBV7-2
D gene: TRBD1
J gene: TRBJ2-5
clone size: -
CDR3 protein: CASSKTGGPQETQYF
CDR3 DNA: TGTGCCAGCAGCAAAACAGGGGGCCCCCAAGAGACCCAGTACTTC

V gene: TRBV6-6
D gene: -
J gene: TRBJ1-1
clone size: -
CDR3 protein: CASSLNGSPLMNTEAFF
CDR3 DNA: TGTGCCAGCAGTCTTAACGGGAGTCCACTCATGAACACTGAAGCTTTCTTT

V gene: TRBV7-2
D gene: -
J gene: TRBJ1-2
clone size: once
CDR3 protein: CASSLGAGNYGYTF
CDR3 DNA: TGTGCCAGCAGCTTAGGGGCAGGAAACTATGGCTACACCTTC

V gene: TRBV6-6
D gene: TRBD1
J gene: TRBJ1-3
clone size: few
CDR3 protein: CASSQRQGQIPRGNTIYF
CDR3 DNA: TGTGCCAGCAGTCAGCGACAGGGTCAAATCCCTAGGGGAAACACCATATATTTT

V gene: TRBV7-9
D gene: -
J gene: TRBJ1-6
clone size: few
CDR3 protein: CASSLENIQASPLHF
CDR3 DNA: TGTGCCAGCAGCTTAGAGAACATTCAGGCTTCACCCCTCCACTTT

V gene: TRBV4-1
D gene: TRBD1
J gene: TRBJ1-2
clone size: -
CDR3 protein: CASSQPGGIGYGYTF
CDR3 DNA: TGCGCCAGCAGCCAGCCAGGGGGCATTGGCTATGGCTACACCTTC

V gene: TRBV19
D gene: -
J gene: TRBJ2-2
clone size: -
CDR3 protein: CASSIPESTGELFF
CDR3 DNA: TGTGCCAGTAGTATACCGGAGTCCACCGGGGAGCTGTTTTTT

V gene: TRBV5-6
D gene: -
J gene: TRBJ2-5
clone size: -
CDR3 protein: CASSLGTDTINQETQYF
CDR3 DNA: TGTGCCAGCAGCTTGGGGACAGACACAATTAACCAAGAGACCCAGTACTTC

V gene: TRBV4-1
D gene: -
J gene: TRBJ2-7
clone size: -
CDR3 protein: CASSQRYRAPHYEQYF
CDR3 DNA: TGCGCCAGCAGCCAACGGTACAGGGCCCCTCATTACGAGCAGTACTTC

V gene: TRBV5-1
D gene: TRBD1
J gene: TRBJ1-5
clone size: -
CDR3 protein: CASSPGQGGQPQHF
CDR3 DNA: TGCGCCAGCAGCCCGGGACAGGGAGGTCAGCCCCAGCATTTT

V gene: TRBV3-1/TRBV3-2
D gene: TRBD2
J gene: TRBJ2-1
clone size: -
CDR3 protein: CASSHKREWYNEQFF
CDR3 DNA: TGTGCCAGCAGCCATAAGCGGGAGTGGTACAATGAGCAGTTCTTC

V gene: TRBV6-5
D gene: TRBD1
J gene: TRBJ1-1
clone size: -
CDR3 protein: CASRDRGLNTEAFF
CDR3 DNA: TGTGCCAGCAGGGACAGGGGATTGAACACTGAAGCTTTCTTT

V gene: TRBV21-1
D gene: -
J gene: TRBJ1-5
clone size: -
CDR3 protein: CASDWSRGGLSNQPQHF
CDR3 DNA: TGTGCCAGCGACTGGAGCAGGGGCGGACTGAGCAATCAGCCCCAGCATTTT

V gene: TRBV27
D gene: TRBD2
J gene: TRBJ2-3
clone size: -
CDR3 protein: CASSSRLAGAVGIGADTQYF
CDR3 DNA: TGTGCCAGCAGTTCACGACTAGCGGGGGCCGTGGGGATAGGGGCAGATACGCAGTATTTT

V gene: TRBV3-1/TRBV3-2
D gene: TRBD2
J gene: TRBJ2-2
clone size: -
CDR3 protein: CASSQLAGVTGELFF
CDR3 DNA: TGTGCCAGCAGCCAACTAGCGGGGGTTACCGGGGAGCTGTTTTTT

V gene: TRBV4-1
D gene: TRBD2
J gene: TRBJ2-3
clone size: -
CDR3 protein: CASSLGTSGGVTDTQYF
CDR3 DNA: TGCGCCAGTAGCCTAGGGACTAGCGGGGGGGTCACAGATACGCAGTATTTT

V gene: TRBV5-8
D gene: TRBD1
J gene: TRBJ1-2
clone size: -
CDR3 protein: CASSVGQGFGYTF
CDR3 DNA: TGTGCCAGCAGCGTCGGACAGGGTTTTGGCTACACCTTC

V gene: TRBV2
D gene: -
J gene: TRBJ2-1
clone size: few
CDR3 protein: CASSPAIVLSEFF
CDR3 DNA: TGTGCCAGCAGTCCCGCGATCGTATTGAGTGAGTTCTTC

V gene: TRBV4-1
D gene: -
J gene: TRBJ1-1
clone size: -
CDR3 protein: CASSQGSPGSWGGTEAFF
CDR3 DNA: TGCGCCAGCAGCCAAGGATCCCCCGGCTCCTGGGGGGGCACTGAAGCTTTCTTT

V gene: TRBV27
D gene: -
J gene: TRBJ2-1
clone size: -
CDR3 protein: CASSSTVIQGNEQFF
CDR3 DNA: TGTGCCAGCAGTTCGACAGTTATCCAGGGGAATGAGCAGTTCTTC

V gene: TRBV5-1
D gene: -
J gene: TRBJ1-5
clone size: -
CDR3 protein: CASSPFSNQPQHF
CDR3 DNA: TGCGCCAGCAGCCCATTTAGCAATCAGCCCCAGCATTTT

V gene: TRBV7-2
D gene: TRBD2
J gene: TRBJ2-7
clone size: -
CDR3 protein: CASSLGFSGNYEQYF
CDR3 DNA: TGTGCCAGCAGCTTGGGCTTTAGCGGGAACTACGAGCAGTACTTC

V gene: TRBV4-3
D gene: TRBD1
J gene: TRBJ1-3
clone size: once
CDR3 protein: CASSQERDSSGNTIYF
CDR3 DNA: TGCGCCAGCAGCCAAGAAAGGGACAGCTCTGGAAACACCATATATTTT

V gene: TRBV7-2
D gene: TRBD2
J gene: TRBJ2-7
clone size: -
CDR3 protein: CASSHRLAGGPKQYF
CDR3 DNA: TGTGCCAGCAGCCACCGACTAGCGGGGGGGCCGAAGCAGTACTTC

V gene: TRBV5-4
D gene: -
J gene: TRBJ2-1
clone size: -
CDR3 protein: CASSLSLSNNEQFF
CDR3 DNA: TGTGCCAGCAGCTTGTCACTATCGAACAATGAGCAGTTCTTC

V gene: TRBV7-9
D gene: TRBD1
J gene: TRBJ1-1
clone size: -
CDR3 protein: CASSLTGTAEAFF
CDR3 DNA: TGTGCCAGCAGCCTAACCGGGACAGCTGAAGCTTTCTTT

V gene: TRBV24-1
D gene: TRBD1
J gene: TRBJ2-6
clone size: -
CDR3 protein: CATSDRNRGSSGANVLTF
CDR3 DNA: TGTGCCACCAGTGATCGGAACAGGGGAAGCTCTGGGGCCAACGTCCTGACTTTC

V gene: TRBV7-9
D gene: -
J gene: TRBJ1-5
clone size: -
CDR3 protein: CASSLDRQPQHF
CDR3 DNA: TGTGCCAGCAGCTTAGATCGTCAGCCCCAGCATTTT

V gene: TRBV2
D gene: TRBD2
J gene: TRBJ2-1
clone size: -
CDR3 protein: CASSERAGGTDNEQFF
CDR3 DNA: TGTGCCAGCAGTGAAAGGGCGGGAGGGACAGACAATGAGCAGTTCTTC

V gene: TRBV2
D gene: -
J gene: TRBJ2-7
clone size: once
CDR3 protein: CASKLTASYEQYF
CDR3 DNA: TGTGCCAGCAAATTGACAGCGTCCTACGAGCAGTACTTC

V gene: TRBV30
D gene: TRBD2
J gene: TRBJ2-3
clone size: -
CDR3 protein: CAWSGGRAIDTQYF
CDR3 DNA: TGTGCCTGGAGTGGCGGGAGGGCCATAGATACGCAGTATTTT

V gene: TRBV27
D gene: -
J gene: TRBJ1-2
clone size: once
CDR3 protein: CASSLTANYGYTF
CDR3 DNA: TGTGCCAGCAGTCTTACAGCTAACTATGGCTACACCTTC

V gene: TRBV30
D gene: TRBD2
J gene: TRBJ2-1
clone size: -
CDR3 protein: CAWSAGEASGSQFF
CDR3 DNA: TGTGCCTGGAGTGCGGGTGAGGCTAGCGGGAGTCAGTTCTTC

V gene: TRBV12-5
D gene: TRBD1
J gene: TRBJ1-1
clone size: -
CDR3 protein: CASGLGAGGPYTEAFF
CDR3 DNA: TGTGCTAGTGGTTTGGGGGCAGGGGGCCCCTACACTGAAGCTTTCTTT

V gene: TRBV29-1
D gene: -
J gene: TRBJ1-2
clone size: -
CDR3 protein: CSVAPSGTIQGGYTF
CDR3 DNA: TGCAGCGTCGCACCTTCCGGGACAATACAAGGGGGCTACACCTTC

V gene: TRBV7-2
D gene: TRBD1
J gene: TRBJ2-7
clone size: -
CDR3 protein: CASSSRTGGESYEQYF
CDR3 DNA: TGTGCCAGCAGCTCCAGGACAGGGGGCGAATCCTACGAGCAGTACTTC

V gene: TRBV7-2
D gene: -
J gene: TRBJ1-6
clone size: -
CDR3 protein: CASSLDGAYNSPLHF
CDR3 DNA: TGTGCCAGCAGCTTAGATGGGGCATATAATTCACCCCTCCACTTT

V gene: TRBV6-6
D gene: -
J gene: TRBJ2-7
clone size: few
CDR3 protein: CASSSLGDLSYEQYF
CDR3 DNA: TGTGCCAGCAGTTCCCTCGGGGATCTATCCTACGAGCAGTACTTC

V gene: TRBV5-5
D gene: -
J gene: TRBJ2-3
clone size: -
CDR3 protein: CASSPIGTDTQYF
CDR3 DNA: TGTGCCAGCAGCCCCATTGGCACAGATACGCAGTATTTT

V gene: TRBV27
D gene: -
J gene: TRBJ2-2
clone size: -
CDR3 protein: CASSLVPSLDGELFF
CDR3 DNA: TGTGCCAGCAGTTTAGTGCCTAGCCTTGACGGGGAGCTGTTTTTT

V gene: TRBV3-1/TRBV3-2
D gene: -
J gene: TRBJ2-3
clone size: few
CDR3 protein: CASSQDRAGDTQYF
CDR3 DNA: TGTGCCAGCAGCCAAGATCGAGCGGGAGATACGCAGTATTTT

V gene: TRBV29-1
D gene: TRBD2
J gene: TRBJ2-3
clone size: -
CDR3 protein: CSVAHSGGVDTQYF
CDR3 DNA: TGCAGCGTTGCCCATAGCGGGGGGGTAGATACGCAGTATTTT

V gene: TRBV7-8
D gene: -
J gene: TRBJ1-1
clone size: -
CDR3 protein: CASSYFQGNTEAFF
CDR3 DNA: TGTGCCAGCAGCTACTTCCAGGGGAACACTGAAGCTTTCTTT